Below, one T cell receptor beta chain is given with its context. Antigen specificity is unknown. The sample originates from a study of molecular identifiers for immune sequencing clone quantification. Findings and caveats of the study: Reports indicate spiked Jurkat TCR RNA from one cell could be found among some 980,000 naive cells. Beyond 20 RNA copies, clones held over 98% of effector molecules, compared with under 1% in naive cells.

This CDR3 contains 15 residues. Germline V gene sequence: CDR1 MDHEN, CDR2 SYDVKM. Trimming removed 3 bases at V and 1 base at J, with 11 bases between. TCRdb reanalysed the PCR reads using MiXCR and keeps one entry per CDR3 protein. The repertoire holds about 640,000 distinct CDR3 sequences, nearly 20% seen once, with roughly 0.83% in the top ten. The TCR sequence derives from a human donor in good health. Some libraries in this study had Jurkat cell RNA spiked in. This chain links TRBV28 with TRBJ2-3, with D unclear. Specimen: naive CD8+ T cells from blood, with Jurkat cell RNA spiked in. Subset specified: FACS-sorted CD8+CD4-CCR7+CD45RA+ naive T cells. In nucleotides, the CDR3 is TGTGCCAGCAGTTTTAACAGAGAGGGCACAGATACGCAGTATTTT. This sequence encodes CASSFNREGTDTQYF.